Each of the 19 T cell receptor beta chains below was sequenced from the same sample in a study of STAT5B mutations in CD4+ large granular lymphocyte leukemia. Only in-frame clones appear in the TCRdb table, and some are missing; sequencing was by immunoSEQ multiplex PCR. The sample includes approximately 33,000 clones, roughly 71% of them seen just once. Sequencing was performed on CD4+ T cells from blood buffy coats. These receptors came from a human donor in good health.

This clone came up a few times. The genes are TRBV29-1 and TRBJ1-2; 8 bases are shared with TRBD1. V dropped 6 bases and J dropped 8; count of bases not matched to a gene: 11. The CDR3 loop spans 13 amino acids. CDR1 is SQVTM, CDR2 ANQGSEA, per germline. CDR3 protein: CSVGDRSEGGYTF. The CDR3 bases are TGCAGCGTGGGGGACAGGTCCGAGGGAGGCTACACCTTC.

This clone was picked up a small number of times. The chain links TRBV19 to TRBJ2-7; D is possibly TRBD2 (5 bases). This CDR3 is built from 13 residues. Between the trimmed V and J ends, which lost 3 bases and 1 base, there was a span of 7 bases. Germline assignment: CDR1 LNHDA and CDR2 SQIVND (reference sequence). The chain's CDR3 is CASSIPGSYEQYF. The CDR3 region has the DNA TGTGCCAGTAGTATCCCGGGGTCCTACGAGCAGTACTTC.

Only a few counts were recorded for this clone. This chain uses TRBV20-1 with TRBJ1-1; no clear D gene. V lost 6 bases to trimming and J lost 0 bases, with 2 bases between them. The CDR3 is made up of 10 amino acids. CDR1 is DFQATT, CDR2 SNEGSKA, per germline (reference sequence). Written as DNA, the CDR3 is TGCAGTGCCATGAACACTGAAGCTTTCTTT. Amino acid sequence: CSAMNTEAFF.

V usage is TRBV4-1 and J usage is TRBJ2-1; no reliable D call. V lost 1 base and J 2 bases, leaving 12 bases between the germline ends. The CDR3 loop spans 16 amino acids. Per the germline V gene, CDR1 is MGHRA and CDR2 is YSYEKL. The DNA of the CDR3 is TGCGCCAGCAGCCAAGTTGACATGATAGCCTACAATGAGCAGTTCTTC. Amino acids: CASSQVDMIAYNEQFF.

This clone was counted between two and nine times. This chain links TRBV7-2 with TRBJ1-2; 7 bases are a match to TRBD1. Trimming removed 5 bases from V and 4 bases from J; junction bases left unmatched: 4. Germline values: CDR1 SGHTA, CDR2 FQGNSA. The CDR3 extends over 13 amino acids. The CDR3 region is CASSPRDSYGYTF. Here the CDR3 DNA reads TGTGCCAGCAGCCCCCGGGACAGCTATGGCTACACCTTC.

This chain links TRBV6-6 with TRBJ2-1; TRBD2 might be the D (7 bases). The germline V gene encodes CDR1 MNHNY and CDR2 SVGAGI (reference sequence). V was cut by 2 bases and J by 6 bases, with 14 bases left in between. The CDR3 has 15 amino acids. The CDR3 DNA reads TGTGCCAGCAGTTACGCGGGGGCTTCTCTCAATGAGCAGTTCTTC. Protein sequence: CASSYAGASLNEQFF.

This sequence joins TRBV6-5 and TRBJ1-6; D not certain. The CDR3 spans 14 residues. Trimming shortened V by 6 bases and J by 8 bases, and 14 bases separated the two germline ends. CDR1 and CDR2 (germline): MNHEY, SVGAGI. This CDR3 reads CASSQTAGDSPLHF. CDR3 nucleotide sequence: TGTGCCAGCAGCCAAACGGCGGGAGATTCACCCCTCCACTTT.

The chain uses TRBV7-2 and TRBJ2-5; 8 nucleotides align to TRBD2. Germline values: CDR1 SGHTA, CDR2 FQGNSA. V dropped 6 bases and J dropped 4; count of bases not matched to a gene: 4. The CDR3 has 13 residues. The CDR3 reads CASRPGGGETQYF. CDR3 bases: TGTGCCAGCAGGCCGGGGGGGGGAGAGACCCAGTACTTC.

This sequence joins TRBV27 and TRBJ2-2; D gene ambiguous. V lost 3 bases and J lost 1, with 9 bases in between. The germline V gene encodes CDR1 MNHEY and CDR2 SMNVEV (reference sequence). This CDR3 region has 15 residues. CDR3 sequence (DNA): TGTGCCAGCAGTTTTAGTAGGAAGAACACCGGGGAGCTGTTTTTT. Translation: CASSFSRKNTGELFF.

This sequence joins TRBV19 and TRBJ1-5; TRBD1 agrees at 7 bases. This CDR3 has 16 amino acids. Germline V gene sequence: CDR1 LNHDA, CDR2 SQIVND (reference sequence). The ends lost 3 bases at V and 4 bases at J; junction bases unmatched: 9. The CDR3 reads CASSITDRVVNQPQHF. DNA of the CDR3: TGTGCCAGTAGTATCACCGACAGGGTAGTTAATCAGCCCCAGCATTTT.

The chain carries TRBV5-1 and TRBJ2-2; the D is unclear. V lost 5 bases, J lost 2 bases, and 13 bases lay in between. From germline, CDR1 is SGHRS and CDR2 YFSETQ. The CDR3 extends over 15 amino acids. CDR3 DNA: TGCGCCAGCAGACCAATGGCAGAAAACACCGGGGAGCTGTTTTTT. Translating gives CASRPMAENTGELFF.

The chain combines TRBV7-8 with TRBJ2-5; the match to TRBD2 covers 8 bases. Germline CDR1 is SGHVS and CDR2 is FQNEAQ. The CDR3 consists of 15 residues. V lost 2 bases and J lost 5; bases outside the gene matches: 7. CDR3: CASSLTRGAMETQYF. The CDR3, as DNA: TGTGCCAGCAGCTTAACGCGGGGGGCAATGGAGACCCAGTACTTC.

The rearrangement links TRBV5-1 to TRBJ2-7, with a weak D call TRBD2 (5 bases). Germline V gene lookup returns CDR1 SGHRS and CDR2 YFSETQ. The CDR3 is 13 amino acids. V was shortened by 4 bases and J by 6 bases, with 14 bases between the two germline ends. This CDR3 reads CASSPIDRGEQYF. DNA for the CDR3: TGCGCCAGCAGCCCGATCGACCGGGGCGAGCAGTACTTC.

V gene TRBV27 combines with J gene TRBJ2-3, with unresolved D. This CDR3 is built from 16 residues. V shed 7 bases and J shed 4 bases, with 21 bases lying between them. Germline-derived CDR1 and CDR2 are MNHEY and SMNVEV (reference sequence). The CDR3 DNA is TGTGCCAGCACTCCTAACGGGCTATCTTCCCCAGATACGCAGTATTTT. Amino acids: CASTPNGLSSPDTQYF.

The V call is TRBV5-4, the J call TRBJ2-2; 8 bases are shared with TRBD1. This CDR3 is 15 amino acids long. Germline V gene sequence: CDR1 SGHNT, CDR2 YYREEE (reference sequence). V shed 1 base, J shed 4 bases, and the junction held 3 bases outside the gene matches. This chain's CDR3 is CASSLTGGPTGELFF. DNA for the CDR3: TGTGCCAGCAGCTTGACAGGGGGTCCCACCGGGGAGCTGTTTTTT.

The CDR3 is CAWSRGRNTEAFF. The CDR3, as DNA: TGTGCCTGGAGTCGGGGACGGAACACTGAAGCTTTCTTT. The chain employs TRBV30 and TRBJ1-1; D perhaps matches TRBD1 (5 bases). The CDR3 is 13 amino acids. Germline CDR1 and CDR2: GTSNPN and SVGIG (reference sequence). The V end lost 2 bases, the J end lost 1 base, and 8 bases lay between the germline ends.

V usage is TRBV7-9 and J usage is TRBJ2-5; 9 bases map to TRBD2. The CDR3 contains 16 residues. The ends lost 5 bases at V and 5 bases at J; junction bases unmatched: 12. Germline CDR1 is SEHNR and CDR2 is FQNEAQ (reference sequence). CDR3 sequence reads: CASSPWTRGRGETQYF. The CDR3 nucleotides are TGTGCCAGCAGCCCCTGGACCCGCGGGAGGGGCGAGACCCAGTACTTC.

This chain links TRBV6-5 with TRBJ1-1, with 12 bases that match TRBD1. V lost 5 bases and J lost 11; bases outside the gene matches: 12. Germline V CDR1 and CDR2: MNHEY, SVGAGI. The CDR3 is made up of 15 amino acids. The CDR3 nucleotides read TGTGCCAGCAGTACCCCGGGACAGGGGGCGTCAAGCGCTTTCTTT. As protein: CASSTPGQGASSAFF.

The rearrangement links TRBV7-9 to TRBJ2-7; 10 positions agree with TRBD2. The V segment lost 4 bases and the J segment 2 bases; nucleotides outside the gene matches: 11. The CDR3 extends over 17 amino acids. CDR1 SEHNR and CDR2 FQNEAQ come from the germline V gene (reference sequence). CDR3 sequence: CASSSRGSGGPTYEQYF. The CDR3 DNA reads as TGTGCCAGCAGCTCCCGGGGTAGCGGGGGGCCGACCTACGAGCAGTACTTC.